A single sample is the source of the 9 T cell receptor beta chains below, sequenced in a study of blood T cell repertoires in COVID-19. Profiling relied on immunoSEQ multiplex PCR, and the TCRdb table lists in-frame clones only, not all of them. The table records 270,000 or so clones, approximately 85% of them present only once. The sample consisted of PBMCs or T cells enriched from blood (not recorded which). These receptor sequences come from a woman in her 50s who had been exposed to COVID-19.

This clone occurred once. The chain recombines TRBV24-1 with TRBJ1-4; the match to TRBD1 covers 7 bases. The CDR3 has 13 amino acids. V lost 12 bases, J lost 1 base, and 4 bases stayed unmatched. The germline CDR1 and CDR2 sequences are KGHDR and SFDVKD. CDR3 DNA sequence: TGTGCCTCGAACAGGGGAACTAATGAAAAACTGTTTTTT. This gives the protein CASNRGTNEKLFF.

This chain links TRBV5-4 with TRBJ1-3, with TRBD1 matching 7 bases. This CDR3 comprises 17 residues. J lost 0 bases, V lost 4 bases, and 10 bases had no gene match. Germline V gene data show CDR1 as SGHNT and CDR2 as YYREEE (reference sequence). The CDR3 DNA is TGTGCCAGCAGCCGAAGCACAGGGGATTACTCTGGAAACACCATATATTTT. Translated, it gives CASSRSTGDYSGNTIYF.

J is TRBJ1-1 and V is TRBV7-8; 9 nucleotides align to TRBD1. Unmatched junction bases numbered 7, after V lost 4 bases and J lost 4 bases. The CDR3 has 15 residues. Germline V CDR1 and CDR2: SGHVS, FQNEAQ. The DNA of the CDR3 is TGTGCCAGCAGCTCACGTGGACAGGGGAGCACTGAAGCTTTCTTT. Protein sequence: CASSSRGQGSTEAFF.

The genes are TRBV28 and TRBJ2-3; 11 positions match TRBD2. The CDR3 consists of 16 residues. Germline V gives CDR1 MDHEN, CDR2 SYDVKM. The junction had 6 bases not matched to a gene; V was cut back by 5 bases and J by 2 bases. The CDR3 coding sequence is TGTGCCAGCAGTCCGGGACTAGCGGTAAACACAGATACGCAGTATTTT. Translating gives CASSPGLAVNTDTQYF.

DNA for the CDR3: TGTGCCAGCAGCTTAGCGGCAGGCTCCTACGAGCAGTACTTC. This codes for CASSLAAGSYEQYF. V gene TRBV7-2 combines with J gene TRBJ2-7; D is ambiguous. The germline V and J ends were trimmed by 0 bases and 0 bases, with 6 bases remaining between them. CDR1 is SGHTA, CDR2 FQGNSA, per germline. The CDR3 is 14 residues long.

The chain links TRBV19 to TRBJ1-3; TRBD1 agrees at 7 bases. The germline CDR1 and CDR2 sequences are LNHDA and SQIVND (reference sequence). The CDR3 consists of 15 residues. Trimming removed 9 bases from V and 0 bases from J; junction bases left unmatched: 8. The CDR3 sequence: CASLGDSGSGNTIYF. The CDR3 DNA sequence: TGTGCCAGCCTAGGGGACAGTGGCTCTGGAAACACCATATATTTT.

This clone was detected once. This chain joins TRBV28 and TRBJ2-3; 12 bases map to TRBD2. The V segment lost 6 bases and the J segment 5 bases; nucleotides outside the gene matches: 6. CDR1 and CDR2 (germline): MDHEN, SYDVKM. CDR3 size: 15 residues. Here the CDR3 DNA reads TGTGCCAGCAGCCTTACTAGCGGGGGGAGAGATACGCAGTATTTT. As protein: CASSLTSGGRDTQYF.

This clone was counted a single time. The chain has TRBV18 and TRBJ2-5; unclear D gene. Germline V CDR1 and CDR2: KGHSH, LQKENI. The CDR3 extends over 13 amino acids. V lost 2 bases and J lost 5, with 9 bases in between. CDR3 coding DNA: TGTGCCAGCTCACCATCATTAGCTGAGACCCAGTACTTC. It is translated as CASSPSLAETQYF.

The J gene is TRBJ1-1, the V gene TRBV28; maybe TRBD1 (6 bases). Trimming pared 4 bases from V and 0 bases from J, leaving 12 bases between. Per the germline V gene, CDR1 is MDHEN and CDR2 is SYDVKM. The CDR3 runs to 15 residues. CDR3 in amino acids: CASSSPQGMNTEAFF. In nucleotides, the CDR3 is TGTGCCAGCAGTTCCCCCCAGGGGATGAACACTGAAGCTTTCTTT.